This T cell receptor beta chain derives from a study of breast tumors, draining lymph nodes, adjacent tissues. The lymph nodes were axillary draining lymph nodes from breast cancer patients. TCRdb re-derived calls from the multiplex PCR reads in MiXCR, one entry per CDR3 protein. Among some 230,000 distinct CDR3 sequences listed, less than 45% were seen once. Germline CDR1 reads LNHDA; CDR2 reads SQIVND (reference sequence). Trimming took off 5 bases at V and 1 base at J, with 9 bases between the two ends. The CDR3 runs to 14 residues. This clonotype occurred many times. Sequencing was done on a sample of axillary lymph node tissue. The receptor comes from a female donor with breast cancer. Some clones in this sample may be carry-over from other donors' samples. The V call is TRBV19, the J call TRBJ2-1; the D gene is possibly TRBD2 (5 bases). CDR3 amino acids: CASSSWESYNEQFF. CDR3 DNA: TGTGCCAGTAGTTCGTGGGAGTCCTACAATGAGCAGTTCTTC.